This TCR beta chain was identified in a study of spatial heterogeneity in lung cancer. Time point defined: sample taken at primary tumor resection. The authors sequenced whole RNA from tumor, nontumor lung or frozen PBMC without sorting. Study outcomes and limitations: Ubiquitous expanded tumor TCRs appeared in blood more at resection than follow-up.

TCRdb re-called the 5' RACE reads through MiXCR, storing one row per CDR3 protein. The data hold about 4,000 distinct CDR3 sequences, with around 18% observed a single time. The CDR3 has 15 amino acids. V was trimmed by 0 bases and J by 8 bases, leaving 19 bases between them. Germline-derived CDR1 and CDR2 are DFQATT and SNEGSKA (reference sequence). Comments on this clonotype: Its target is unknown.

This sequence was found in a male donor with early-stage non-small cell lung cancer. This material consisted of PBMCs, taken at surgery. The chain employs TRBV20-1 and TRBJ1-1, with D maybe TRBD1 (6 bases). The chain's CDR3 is CSARDEGRGQGEAFF. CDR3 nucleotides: TGCAGTGCTAGAGATGAAGGCAGGGGCCAGGGGGAAGCTTTCTTT.